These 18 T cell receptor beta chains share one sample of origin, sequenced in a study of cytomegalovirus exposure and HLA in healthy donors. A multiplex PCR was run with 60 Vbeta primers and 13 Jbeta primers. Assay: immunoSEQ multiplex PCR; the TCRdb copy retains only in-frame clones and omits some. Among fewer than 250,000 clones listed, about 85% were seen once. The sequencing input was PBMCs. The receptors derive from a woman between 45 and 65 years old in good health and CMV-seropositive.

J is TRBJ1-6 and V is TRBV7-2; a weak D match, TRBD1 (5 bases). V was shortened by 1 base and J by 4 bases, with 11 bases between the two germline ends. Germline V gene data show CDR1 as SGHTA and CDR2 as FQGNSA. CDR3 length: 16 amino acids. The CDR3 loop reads CASSLVSGLYNSPLHF. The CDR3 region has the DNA TGTGCCAGCAGCTTAGTGTCAGGGTTGTATAATTCACCCCTCCACTTT.

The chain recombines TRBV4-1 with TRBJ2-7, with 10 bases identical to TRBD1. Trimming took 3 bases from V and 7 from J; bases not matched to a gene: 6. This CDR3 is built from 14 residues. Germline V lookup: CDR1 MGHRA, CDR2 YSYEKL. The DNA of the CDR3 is TGCGCCAGCAGCCACCGACAGGGGGCACGAGAGCAGTACTTC. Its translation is CASSHRQGAREQYF.

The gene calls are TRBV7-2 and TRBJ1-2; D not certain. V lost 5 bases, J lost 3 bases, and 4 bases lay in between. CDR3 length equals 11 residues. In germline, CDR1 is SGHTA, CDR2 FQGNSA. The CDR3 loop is CASSRDYGYTF. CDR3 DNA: TGTGCCAGCAGCCGGGACTATGGCTACACCTTC.

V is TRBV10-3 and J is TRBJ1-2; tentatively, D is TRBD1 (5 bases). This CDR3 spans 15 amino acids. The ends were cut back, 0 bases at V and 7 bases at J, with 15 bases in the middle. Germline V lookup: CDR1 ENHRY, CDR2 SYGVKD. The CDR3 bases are TGTGCCATCAGTGAGTCGGGGGAGGTCCGGGGTGGCTACACCTTC. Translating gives CAISESGEVRGGYTF.

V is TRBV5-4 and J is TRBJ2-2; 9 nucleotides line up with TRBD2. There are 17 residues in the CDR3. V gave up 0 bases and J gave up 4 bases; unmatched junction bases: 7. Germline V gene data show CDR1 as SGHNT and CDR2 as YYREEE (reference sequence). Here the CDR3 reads CASSLGASGDITGELFF. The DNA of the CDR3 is TGTGCCAGCAGCTTGGGAGCTAGCGGGGATATCACCGGGGAGCTGTTTTTT.

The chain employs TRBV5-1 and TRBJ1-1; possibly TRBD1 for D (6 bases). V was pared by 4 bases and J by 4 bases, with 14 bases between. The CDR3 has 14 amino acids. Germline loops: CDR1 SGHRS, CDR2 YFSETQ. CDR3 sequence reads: CASSPETGSTEAFF. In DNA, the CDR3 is TGCGCCAGCAGCCCGGAAACAGGGTCCACTGAAGCTTTCTTT.

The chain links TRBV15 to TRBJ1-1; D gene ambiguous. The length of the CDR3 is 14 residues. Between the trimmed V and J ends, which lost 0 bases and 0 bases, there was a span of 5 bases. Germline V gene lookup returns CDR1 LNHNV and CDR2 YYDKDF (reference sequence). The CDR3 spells CATSRDFMNTEAFF. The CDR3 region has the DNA TGTGCCACCAGCAGAGATTTCATGAACACTGAAGCTTTCTTT.

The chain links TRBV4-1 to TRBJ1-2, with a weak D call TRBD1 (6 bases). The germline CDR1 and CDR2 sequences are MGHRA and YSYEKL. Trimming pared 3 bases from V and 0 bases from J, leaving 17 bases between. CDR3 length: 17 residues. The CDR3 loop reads CASSHKENRETNYGYTF. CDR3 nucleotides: TGCGCCAGCAGCCACAAGGAAAACAGGGAAACTAACTATGGCTACACCTTC.

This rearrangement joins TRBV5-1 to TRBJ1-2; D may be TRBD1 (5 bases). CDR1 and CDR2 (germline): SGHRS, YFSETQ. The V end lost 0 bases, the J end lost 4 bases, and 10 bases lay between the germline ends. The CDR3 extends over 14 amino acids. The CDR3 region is CASSLGQGSYGYTF. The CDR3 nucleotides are TGCGCCAGCAGCTTGGGGCAGGGAAGCTATGGCTACACCTTC. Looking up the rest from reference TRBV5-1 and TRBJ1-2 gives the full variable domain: KAGVTQTPRYLIKTRGQQVTLSCSPISGHRSVSWYQQTPGQGLQFLFEYFSETQRNKGNFPGRFSGRQFSNSRSEMNVSTLELGDSALYLCASSLGQGSYGYTFGSGTRLTVV.

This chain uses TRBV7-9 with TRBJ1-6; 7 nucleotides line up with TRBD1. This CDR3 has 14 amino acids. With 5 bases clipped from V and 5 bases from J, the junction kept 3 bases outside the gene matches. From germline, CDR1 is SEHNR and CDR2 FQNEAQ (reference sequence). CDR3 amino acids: CASSRGQNNSPLHF. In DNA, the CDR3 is TGTGCCAGCAGCCGGGGACAGAATAATTCACCCCTCCACTTT.

The CDR3 DNA follows: TGTGCCAGTAGTATAGGTACAGGGGGACAGCCCCAGCATTTT. Protein sequence: CASSIGTGGQPQHF. V is TRBV19 and J is TRBJ1-5; 8 bases map to TRBD1. Germline values: CDR1 LNHDA, CDR2 SQIVND (reference sequence). J gave up 7 bases and V 1 base, and 3 bases lay outside the gene matches. There are 14 residues in the CDR3. The whole variable domain, filled in from reference TRBV19 and TRBJ1-5, reads DGGITQSPKYLFRKEGQNVTLSCEQNLNHDAMYWYRQDPGQGLRLIYYSQIVNDFQKGDIAEGYSVSREKKESFPLTVTSAQKNPTAFYLCASSIGTGGQPQHFGDGTRLSIL.

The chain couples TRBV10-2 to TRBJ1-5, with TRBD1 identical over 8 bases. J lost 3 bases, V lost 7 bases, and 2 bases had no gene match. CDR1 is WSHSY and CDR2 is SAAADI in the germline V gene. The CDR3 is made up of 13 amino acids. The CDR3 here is CASKDRDNQPQHF. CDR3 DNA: TGCGCCAGCAAGGACAGGGACAATCAGCCCCAGCATTTT.

The CDR3 region has the DNA TGTGCCTGGAGTAGACCAGCGGAAGCTTTCTTT. As protein: CAWSRPAEAFF. The chain has TRBV30 and TRBJ1-1; D unclear. Trimming removed 2 bases from V and 8 bases from J, with 9 bases in between. CDR1 GTSNPN and CDR2 SVGIG come from the germline V gene (reference sequence). The CDR3 sequence is 11 residues long.

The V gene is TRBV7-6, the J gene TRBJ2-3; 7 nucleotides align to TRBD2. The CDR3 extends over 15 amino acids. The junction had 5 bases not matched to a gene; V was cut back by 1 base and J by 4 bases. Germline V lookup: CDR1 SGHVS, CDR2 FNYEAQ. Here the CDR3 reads CASSLGGGDADTQYF. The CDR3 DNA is TGTGCCAGCAGCTTAGGTGGGGGGGACGCAGATACGCAGTATTTT. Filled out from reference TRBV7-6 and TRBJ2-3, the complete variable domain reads GAGVSQSPRYKVTKRGQDVALRCDPISGHVSLYWYRQALGQGPEFLTYFNYEAQQDKSGLPNDRFSAERPEGSISTLTIQRTEQRDSAMYRCASSLGGGDADTQYFGPGTRLTVL.

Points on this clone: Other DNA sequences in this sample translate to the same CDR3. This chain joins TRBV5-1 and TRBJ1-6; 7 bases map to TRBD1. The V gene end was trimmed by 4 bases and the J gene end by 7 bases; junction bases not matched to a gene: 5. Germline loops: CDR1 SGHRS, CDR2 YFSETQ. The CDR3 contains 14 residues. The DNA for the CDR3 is TGCGCCAGCAGCCTATTGACAGGGAATTCACCCCTCCACTTT. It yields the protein CASSLLTGNSPLHF.

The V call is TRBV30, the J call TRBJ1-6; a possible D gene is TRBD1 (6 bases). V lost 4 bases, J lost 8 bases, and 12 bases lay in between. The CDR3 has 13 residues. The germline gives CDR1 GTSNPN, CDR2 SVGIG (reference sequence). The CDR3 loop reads CAWMDSRDSPLHF. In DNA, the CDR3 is TGTGCCTGGATGGACAGCCGGGATTCACCCCTCCACTTT.

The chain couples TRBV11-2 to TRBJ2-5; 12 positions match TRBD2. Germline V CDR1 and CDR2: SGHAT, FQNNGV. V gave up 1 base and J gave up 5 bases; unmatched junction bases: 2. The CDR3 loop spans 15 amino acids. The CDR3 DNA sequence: TGTGCCAGCAGCTTAGCTAGCGGGGGGGCTGAGACCCAGTACTTC. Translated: CASSLASGGAETQYF.

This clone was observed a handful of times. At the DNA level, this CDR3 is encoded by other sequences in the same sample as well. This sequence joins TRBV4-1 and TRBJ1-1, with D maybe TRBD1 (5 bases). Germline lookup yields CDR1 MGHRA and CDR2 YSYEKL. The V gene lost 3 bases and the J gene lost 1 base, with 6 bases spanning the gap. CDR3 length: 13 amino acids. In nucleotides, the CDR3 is TGCGCCAGCAGCCAGGGGGGGAACACTGAAGCTTTCTTT. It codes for CASSQGGNTEAFF.